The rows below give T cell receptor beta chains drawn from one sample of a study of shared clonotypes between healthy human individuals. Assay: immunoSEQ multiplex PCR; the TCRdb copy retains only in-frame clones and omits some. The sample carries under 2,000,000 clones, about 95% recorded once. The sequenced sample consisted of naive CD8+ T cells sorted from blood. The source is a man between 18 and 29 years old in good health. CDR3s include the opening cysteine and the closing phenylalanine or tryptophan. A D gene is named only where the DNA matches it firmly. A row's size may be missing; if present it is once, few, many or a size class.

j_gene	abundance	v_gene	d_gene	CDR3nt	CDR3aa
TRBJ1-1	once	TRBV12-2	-	TGTGCAAGTCGCTTAATTCCCAACACTGAAGCTTTCTTT	CASRLIPNTEAFF
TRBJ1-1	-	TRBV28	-	TGTGCCAGCAGTATGGACAGAGGGACTGAAGCTTTCTTT	CASSMDRGTEAFF
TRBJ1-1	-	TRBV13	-	TGTGCCAGCAGCGGGACCGGCGGTACTGAAGCTTTCTTT	CASSGTGGTEAFF
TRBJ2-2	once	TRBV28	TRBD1	TGTGCCAGCAGTTTATCTGGACAGGGCGAGAACACCGGGGAGCTGTTTTTT	CASSLSGQGENTGELFF
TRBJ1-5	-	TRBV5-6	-	TGTGCCAGCAGCTCGTTTAATCAGCCCCAGCATTTT	CASSSFNQPQHF
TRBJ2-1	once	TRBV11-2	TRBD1	TGTGCCAGCAGCTTAACAGGGGGCAGCGAGCAGTTCTTC	CASSLTGGSEQFF
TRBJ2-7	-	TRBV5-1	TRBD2	TGCGCCAGCAGCTTGGAGCGGGAGGGCGACGAGCAGTACTTC	CASSLEREGDEQYF
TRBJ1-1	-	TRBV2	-	TGTGCCAGCAGCTGGGGGGCAAACACTGAAGCTTTCTTT	CASSWGANTEAFF
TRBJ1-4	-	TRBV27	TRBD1	TGTGCCAGCAGCCCTTTGAGGCGGCAGGGGGCGCTAACTGAAAAACTGTTTTTT	CASSPLRRQGALTEKLFF
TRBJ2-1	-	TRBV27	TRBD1	TGTGCCAGCAAAGGACAGGGATACAATGAGCAGTTCTTC	CASKGQGYNEQFF
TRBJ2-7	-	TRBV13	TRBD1	TGTGCCAGCAGCTTATCCGGGACAGGGAGCCGCGAGCAGTACTTC	CASSLSGTGSREQYF
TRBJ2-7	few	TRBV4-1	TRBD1	TGCGCCAGCAGCCAGAGGACAGGGGGCTACTACGAGCAGTACTTC	CASSQRTGGYYEQYF
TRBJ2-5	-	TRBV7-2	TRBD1	TGTGCCAGCAGCTCGTGGACAGGGGAAGAGACCCAGTACTTC	CASSSWTGEETQYF
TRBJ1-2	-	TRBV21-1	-	TGTGCCAGCAGCCCCAAAACCTCAAAGGGTGGCTACACCTTC	CASSPKTSKGGYTF
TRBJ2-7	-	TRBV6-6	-	TGTGCCAGCAGTTACTCATGGCAGTCCACATCCTACGAGCAGTACTTC	CASSYSWQSTSYEQYF
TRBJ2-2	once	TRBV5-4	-	TGTGCCAGCAGCCCACCAACCTCGAACACCGGGGAGCTGTTTTTT	CASSPPTSNTGELFF
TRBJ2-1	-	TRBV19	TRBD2	TGTGCCAGCACCCTAGCGGCCCTCTCCTACAATGAGCAGTTCTTC	CASTLAALSYNEQFF
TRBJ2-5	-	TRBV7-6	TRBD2	TGTGCCAGCAGCTTCCGACTAGCGGGAGGGCCGGGGTACCAAGAGACCCAGTACTTC	CASSFRLAGGPGYQETQYF
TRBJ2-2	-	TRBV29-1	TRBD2	TGCAGCGTCGCCCTCCGACTAGCGGGAGGTAGATGGGGCTCCGGGGAGCTGTTTTTT	CSVALRLAGGRWGSGELFF
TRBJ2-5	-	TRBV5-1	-	TGCGCCAGCAGCTTGATGGACTCCGGGGAGACCCAGTACTTC	CASSLMDSGETQYF
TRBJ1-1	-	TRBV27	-	TGTGCCAGCAGTTTGCGTCTTACGAACACTGAAGCTTTCTTT	CASSLRLTNTEAFF
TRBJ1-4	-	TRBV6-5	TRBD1	TGTGCCAGCAGCCCCGGACAGGGTAGAGAAAAACTGTTTTTT	CASSPGQGREKLFF
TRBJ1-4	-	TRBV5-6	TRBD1	TGTGCCAGCAGCTTGCTGACAGGGGGTACCCTAGGTGAAAAACTGTTTTTT	CASSLLTGGTLGEKLFF
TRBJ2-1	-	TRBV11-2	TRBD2	TGTGCCAGCAGCCACTCTAGCGGGGGGCCCAATGAGCAGTTCTTC	CASSHSSGGPNEQFF
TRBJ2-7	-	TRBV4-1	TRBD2	TGCGCCAGCAGCCCTCCTCGGGGGGACGAGCAGTACTTC	CASSPPRGDEQYF
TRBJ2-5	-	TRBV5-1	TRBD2	TGCGCCAGCAGCGGCGGGACTACCCTATTCGAGACCCAGTACTTC	CASSGGTTLFETQYF
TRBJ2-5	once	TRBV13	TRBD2	TGTGCCAGCAGCACAAGGACTAGCGGCCACTGGGGGGAGACCCAGTACTTC	CASSTRTSGHWGETQYF
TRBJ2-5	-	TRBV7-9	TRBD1	TGTGCCAGCACCCATACAGGGGCAATAGACCAAGAGACCCAGTACTTC	CASTHTGAIDQETQYF
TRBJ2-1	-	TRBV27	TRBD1	TGTGCCAGCAGTTCAGGGGGACCCTCGAGTGAGTTCTTC	CASSSGGPSSEFF
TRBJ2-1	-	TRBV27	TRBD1	TGTGCCAGCACCTATGGGACAGGGTCGTACAATGAGCAGTTCTTC	CASTYGTGSYNEQFF
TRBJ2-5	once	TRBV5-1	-	TGCGCCAGCAGCTTCGAAGAAGAGACCCAGTACTTC	CASSFEEETQYF
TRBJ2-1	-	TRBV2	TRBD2	TGTGCCAGCAGTCTCCTCCTAGCGGATATTTACAATGAGCAGTTCTTC	CASSLLLADIYNEQFF
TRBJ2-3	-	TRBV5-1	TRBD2	TGCGCCAGCAGCCTAGCGGGGGGGCTGGGAGATACGCAGTATTTT	CASSLAGGLGDTQYF
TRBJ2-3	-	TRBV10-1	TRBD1	TGCGCCAGACTTGAGGACAGGGGGCGAGATACGCAGTATTTT	CARLEDRGRDTQYF
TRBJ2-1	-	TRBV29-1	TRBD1	TGCAGCGCCCGACAGGGATCCTACAATGAGCAGTTCTTC	CSARQGSYNEQFF
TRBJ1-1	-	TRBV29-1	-	TGCAGCGTTGAAGACAGGTTGAACACTGAAGCTTTCTTT	CSVEDRLNTEAFF
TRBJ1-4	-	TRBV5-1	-	TGCGCCAGCAGCTCTACAGGGCTTAATGAAAAACTGTTTTTT	CASSSTGLNEKLFF
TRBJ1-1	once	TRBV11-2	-	TGTGCCATCTTGGGGAACAGGGTTGGTACTGAAGCTTTCTTT	CAILGNRVGTEAFF
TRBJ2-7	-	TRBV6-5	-	TGTGCCAGCAGTTTTAACTCCTACGAGCAGTACTTC	CASSFNSYEQYF
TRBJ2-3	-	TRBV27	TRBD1	TGTGCCGTCCTAGGACAGGGTTATGGTACGCAGTATTTT	CAVLGQGYGTQYF
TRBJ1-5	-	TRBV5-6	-	TGTGCCAGCAGCTTGGGGGGGCGGACTAATCAGCCCCAGCATTTT	CASSLGGRTNQPQHF
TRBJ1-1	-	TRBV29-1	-	TGCAGCCCGTGGCGGGGGACCACTGAAGCTTTCTTT	CSPWRGTTEAFF
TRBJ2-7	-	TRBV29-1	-	TGCAGCGTTGAGAACAGGGACTCCTACGAGCAGTACTTC	CSVENRDSYEQYF
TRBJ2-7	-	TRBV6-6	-	TGTGCCAGCAGTTACGGTCAGGGGTACTACGAGCAGTACTTC	CASSYGQGYYEQYF
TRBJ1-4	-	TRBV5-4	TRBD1	TGTGCCAGCAGCTTCGGGACAGGGGCTGAAAAACTGTTTTTT	CASSFGTGAEKLFF
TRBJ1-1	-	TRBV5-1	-	TGCGCCAGCAACGGGGAAGTGGAGGGCACTGAAGCTTTCTTT	CASNGEVEGTEAFF
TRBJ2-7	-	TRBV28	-	TGTGCCAGCAGTTTAGAATCGGACTCCTACGAGCAGTACTTC	CASSLESDSYEQYF
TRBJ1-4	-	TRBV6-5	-	TGTGCCAGCAGTTACGTCCGGACCGCGGCGGATGAAAAACTGTTTTTT	CASSYVRTAADEKLFF
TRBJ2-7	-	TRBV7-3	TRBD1	TGTGCCAGCAGCTTAAATGCCACACCCAGCCCGGACAGGAGTTCCTACGAGCAGTACTTC	CASSLNATPSPDRSSYEQYF
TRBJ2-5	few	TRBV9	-	TGTGCCAGCAGCGTAGTTCCCCAAGAGACCCAGTACTTC	CASSVVPQETQYF
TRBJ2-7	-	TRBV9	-	TGTGCCAGCAGCCCCCAGTACTCTTCCTACGAGCAGTACTTC	CASSPQYSSYEQYF